This T cell receptor (beta chain) originates from a study of T cells expressing NK-cell markers. The CDR3 consists of 15 residues. CDR1 and CDR2 (germline): LGHNA, YNFKEQ. Concerning this clonotype: What it binds is unknown.

Each CDR3 protein gets one entry in TCRdb, which reprocessed the 5' RACE reads and gives no DNA. This table holds roughly 160,000 distinct CDR3 sequences. Study findings and constraints: Several donors' CD3+CD56-NKG2C+ cells were dominated by the same clonotypes.

The sample taken for sequencing was blood T cells: a sorted CD56 or NKG2C T cell subset, CD4+ or CD8+ T cells, or bulk PBMC T cells (not recorded which). The receptor was derived from a woman aged 18 to 75 in good health. This chain uses TRBV4-2 with TRBJ1-2; TCRdb's D call, TRBD1, is unchecked because there is no DNA. Here the CDR3 reads CASSQGDRQNYGYTF.